Listed here are 30 T cell receptor beta chains from one sample, sequenced in a study of T cells after yellow fever vaccination. TCRdb independently ran MiXCR on the 5' RACE reads; one entry per CDR3 protein. Of about 370,000 distinct CDR3 sequences listed, 11% are singletons. Sequences were derived from PBMCs, sampled on the day of the first yellow fever vaccination. Receptor source: a man between 18 and 29 years old who received the YFV17D yellow fever vaccine.

This clonotype appeared many times. The V and J genes are TRBV20-1 and TRBJ2-3, with 10 bases aligning to TRBD2. Trimming at V came to 3 bases and at J to 7 bases, leaving 1 base not matched to a gene. This CDR3 comprises 12 residues. From germline, CDR1 is DFQATT and CDR2 SNEGSKA (reference sequence). This CDR3 is CSASSGGHTQYF. In DNA, the CDR3 is TGCAGTGCTAGTAGCGGGGGGCATACGCAGTATTTT.

This clonotype was observed many times. The chain combines TRBV5-6 with TRBJ1-2; D perhaps matches TRBD1 (6 bases). The germline V gene encodes CDR1 SGHDT and CDR2 YYEEEE. This CDR3 is 13 amino acids long. Trimming removed 2 bases at V and 9 bases at J, with 14 bases between. The CDR3 coding sequence is TGTGCCAGCAGCTTACACAGGGCAAGAAGCTACACCTTC. This encodes CASSLHRARSYTF. The full variable domain, rest sourced from reference TRBV5-6 and TRBJ1-2, is DAGVTQSPTHLIKTRGQQVTLRCSPKSGHDTVSWYQQALGQGPQFIFQYYEEEERQRGNFPDRFSGHQFPNYSSELNVNALLLGDSALYLCASSLHRARSYTFGSGTRLTVV.

Many counts were recorded for this clonotype. The chain carries TRBV5-1 and TRBJ2-4; 8 bases fit TRBD1. V shed 4 bases and J 5 bases; nucleotides not matched to a gene: 5. This CDR3 contains 14 residues. CDR1 and CDR2 (germline): SGHRS, YFSETQ. The CDR3 DNA reads as TGCGCCAGCAGCCCGCAGGGGGCCCAAAACATTCAGTACTTC. Residues: CASSPQGAQNIQYF.

On this clonotype itself: A junction boundary mismatches the germline segment, possibly from a read error. V is TRBV20-1 and J is TRBJ2-5; 10 bases agree with TRBD2. Per the germline V gene, CDR1 is DFQATT and CDR2 is SNEGSKA (reference sequence). The CDR3 covers 14 residues. The DNA for the CDR3 is TGCAGTGCTGGAGAGCGGGGGGGCCCAGAGACCCAGTACTTC. It is translated as CSAGERGGPETQYF.

This clonotype was found a few times. The chain employs TRBV18 and TRBJ1-6; possible D gene TRBD1, 5 bases. Trimming removed 4 bases at V and 5 bases at J, with 12 bases between. There are 15 residues in the CDR3. The germline CDR1 and CDR2 sequences are KGHSH and LQKENI. CDR3 amino acids: CASSLVGGNNSPLHF. As DNA, the CDR3 is TGTGCCAGCTCACTTGTCGGGGGGAATAATTCACCCCTCCACTTT. Based on the CDR3 plus reference TRBV18 and TRBJ1-6, the full variable domain is NAGVMQNPRHLVRRRGQEARLRCSPMKGHSHVYWYRQLPEEGLKFMVYLQKENIIDESGMPKERFSAEFPKEGPSILRIQQVVRGDSAAYFCASSLVGGNNSPLHFGNGTRLTVT.

This clonotype was seen a handful of times. The chain recombines TRBV30 with TRBJ2-2; maybe TRBD2 (6 bases). There are 14 residues in the CDR3. Trimming took off 0 bases at V and 5 bases at J, with 10 bases between the two ends. Germline V CDR1 and CDR2: GTSNPN, SVGIG (reference sequence). In DNA, the CDR3 is TGTGCCTGGAGTGTCGGGGGTGAGACCGGGGAGCTGTTTTTT. Translated, it gives CAWSVGGETGELFF.

This clonotype was seen a handful of times. The rearrangement uses TRBV9 and TRBJ2-1; D might be TRBD1 or TRBD2, each matching 5 bases. Germline-derived CDR1 and CDR2 are SGDLS and YYNGEE. This CDR3 has 14 amino acids. V gave up 1 base and J gave up 6 bases, with 11 bases separating them. The CDR3 nucleotides read TGTGCCAGCAGCGTATGGGACCAACGCAATGAGCAGTTCTTC. Its translation: CASSVWDQRNEQFF.

The chain links TRBV7-2 to TRBJ2-3; 7 bases are a match to TRBD1. This CDR3 region has 14 residues. J gave up 5 bases and V 1 base, and 3 bases lay outside the gene matches. In germline, CDR1 is SGHTA, CDR2 FQGNSA. The CDR3 DNA reads TGTGCCAGCAGCTTAGGAGGGGGCTTAGATACGCAGTATTTT. This translates into CASSLGGGLDTQYF.

This clonotype has more than one count but fewer than ten. The CDR3 DNA is TGTGCCCGCCCGGGCAGATTCTCCTACGAGCAGTACGTC. Its translation: CARPGRFSYEQYV. The genes are TRBV12-3 or TRBV12-4 and TRBJ2-7, with no clear D. The CDR3 runs 13 residues. Between the trimmed V and J ends, which lost 11 bases and 0 bases, there was a span of 14 bases.

The chain joins TRBV7-6 to TRBJ1-6; D not certain. Germline CDR1 and CDR2: SGHVS and FNYEAQ. CDR3 length: 16 residues. Trimming pared 3 bases from V and 6 bases from J, leaving 15 bases between. The CDR3 nucleotides are TGTGCCAGCAGCTTTAATCCCGGGCTCTTTAATTCACCCCTCCACTTT. Encoded protein: CASSFNPGLFNSPLHF.

This clonotype was picked up a small number of times. The V gene is TRBV7-2, the J gene TRBJ2-5, with a possible D match to TRBD2 (5 bases). V was trimmed by 6 bases and J by 7 bases, leaving 15 bases between them. CDR3 length: 13 residues. Germline V gene lookup returns CDR1 SGHTA and CDR2 FQGNSA. The DNA of the CDR3 is TGTGCCAGCAGTCACGGGTCGAGGGCGACCCAGTACTTC. This gives the protein CASSHGSRATQYF.

The chain is built from TRBV7-9 and TRBJ2-1; D remains ambiguous. CDR1 and CDR2 (germline): SEHNR, FQNEAQ (reference sequence). The CDR3 has 13 residues. Trimming stripped 5 bases from V and 7 bases from J, with 12 bases between. In DNA form, the CDR3 reads TGTGCCAGCAGCGCCGGCGTAGTAAATGAGCAGTTCTTC. It translates to CASSAGVVNEQFF.

This clonotype was detected a few times. The chain is built from TRBV5-1 and TRBJ1-1; D is undetermined. The CDR3 spans 12 residues. Trimming pared 6 bases from V and 4 bases from J, leaving 10 bases between. Germline CDR1 SGHRS, CDR2 YFSETQ. CDR3 protein: CASTDGPTEAFF. CDR3 nucleotide sequence: TGCGCCAGCACCGACGGACCCACTGAAGCTTTCTTT. Looking up the rest from reference TRBV5-1 and TRBJ1-1 gives the full variable domain: KAGVTQTPRYLIKTRGQQVTLSCSPISGHRSVSWYQQTPGQGLQFLFEYFSETQRNKGNFPGRFSGRQFSNSRSEMNVSTLELGDSALYLCASTDGPTEAFFGQGTRLTVV.

The chain employs TRBV12-3 or TRBV12-4 and TRBJ1-5; tentatively, D is TRBD1 (5 bases). Between the trimmed V and J ends, which lost 3 bases and 9 bases, there was a span of 15 bases. The CDR3 has 14 amino acids. The CDR3 loop is CASSFEPGPRPQHF. The CDR3, as DNA: TGTGCCAGCAGTTTTGAACCAGGGCCCAGGCCCCAGCATTTT.

This clonotype has a handful of counts. The genes are TRBV5-1 and TRBJ2-7; 8 bases agree with TRBD1. The CDR3 consists of 15 residues. J was trimmed by 4 bases and V by 0 bases; bases with no gene match: 6. CDR1 is SGHRS, CDR2 YFSETQ, per germline. The CDR3 sequence: CASSLGTGGLYEQYV. In DNA, the CDR3 is TGCGCCAGCAGCTTGGGTACAGGGGGTCTTTACGAGCAGTACGTC.

V is TRBV5-1 and J is TRBJ2-3; maybe TRBD1 (6 bases). Germline loops: CDR1 SGHRS, CDR2 YFSETQ. Trimming left V 10 bases short and J 2 bases short, with 17 bases between. The CDR3 runs 14 residues. Here the CDR3 reads CACTPGQDTDTQYF. The CDR3 bases are TGCGCCTGCACTCCGGGACAAGACACAGATACGCAGTATTTT. Complete variable domain (other parts from reference TRBV5-1 and TRBJ2-3): KAGVTQTPRYLIKTRGQQVTLSCSPISGHRSVSWYQQTPGQGLQFLFEYFSETQRNKGNFPGRFSGRQFSNSRSEMNVSTLELGDSALYLCACTPGQDTDTQYFGPGTRLTVL.

This clonotype showed up just a few times. The CDR3 sequence is CATSDGTGPKEQFF. The CDR3 region has the DNA TGTGCCACCAGTGACGGGACAGGCCCTAAGGAGCAGTTCTTC. The chain recombines TRBV24-1 with TRBJ2-1; 8 bases fit TRBD1. V was clipped by 4 bases and J by 10 bases; unmatched bases: 8. The V gene's germline CDR1 is KGHDR and CDR2 SFDVKD. The CDR3 has 14 amino acids.

The table lists this clonotype with a few counts. V is TRBV6-5 and J is TRBJ2-1, with a possible D match to TRBD2 (6 bases). This CDR3 contains 14 residues. V was trimmed by 0 bases and J by 7 bases, leaving 10 bases between them. Germline V lookup: CDR1 MNHEY, CDR2 SVGAGI. Here the CDR3 reads CASSYSEGLNEQFF. As DNA, the CDR3 is TGTGCCAGCAGTTACTCGGAGGGATTAAATGAGCAGTTCTTC.

In this sample, this clonotype turned up a few times. The rearrangement links TRBV3-1 to TRBJ1-2; D gene ambiguous. Germline CDR1 and CDR2: LGHDT and YNNKEL (reference sequence). Trimming stripped 4 bases from V and 7 bases from J, with 13 bases between. CDR3 length equals 13 residues. In DNA form, the CDR3 reads TGTGCCAGCAGCCTCTCGGACCTCTCTGGCTACACCTTC. Translated: CASSLSDLSGYTF.

The chain couples TRBV7-2 to TRBJ2-3; no definite D call. The CDR3 is 11 residues long. Germline V gene data show CDR1 as SGHTA and CDR2 as FQGNSA. Trimming removed 4 bases from V and 4 bases from J, with 3 bases in between. CDR3 in DNA: TGTGCCAGCAGCTGGGCAGATACGCAGTATTTT. Translating it yields CASSWADTQYF.

V and J are TRBV29-1 and TRBJ1-1; 7 positions agree with TRBD1. The germline V gene encodes CDR1 SQVTM and CDR2 ANQGSEA. The CDR3 is 14 amino acids. Unmatched junction bases numbered 12, after V lost 7 bases and J lost 4 bases. The CDR3 loop reads CSAYDRVIFTEAFF. In DNA, the CDR3 is TGCAGCGCCTATGACAGGGTCATCTTCACTGAAGCTTTCTTT.

CDR3: CASSEDRGELFF. For the CDR3, the DNA is TGCGCCAGCAGCGAGGACAGGGGGGAACTGTTTTTT. V and J are TRBV5-1 and TRBJ1-4; TRBD1 matches at 10 bases. The CDR3 sequence is 12 residues long. The germline CDR1 and CDR2 sequences are SGHRS and YFSETQ. The trim removed 4 bases at V and 12 bases at J, leaving 3 bases unmatched.

The chain employs TRBV2 and TRBJ2-7; TRBD2 agrees at 11 bases. This CDR3 contains 15 residues. After removal of 7 bases from V and 0 bases from J, the junction contained 5 bases not matched to a gene. The germline V gene has CDR1 SNHLY and CDR2 FYNNEI. In DNA, the CDR3 is TGTGCCAGCACTAGACTAGCGGGGACCTCCTACGAGCAGTACTTC. This codes for CASTRLAGTSYEQYF.

This clonotype was found many times. V usage is TRBV10-3 and J usage is TRBJ1-2; tentatively, D is TRBD1 (5 bases). V dropped 4 bases and J dropped 2 bases, with 11 bases sitting between them. This CDR3 has 14 amino acids. In germline, CDR1 is ENHRY, CDR2 SYGVKD. The CDR3 loop reads CAISAGDGNYGYTF. The CDR3 DNA follows: TGTGCCATCAGTGCGGGGGACGGGAACTATGGCTACACCTTC.

This clonotype was seen many times. The chain combines TRBV4-3 with TRBJ1-1, with a weak D call TRBD1 (5 bases). The CDR3 extends over 15 amino acids. The germline gives CDR1 LGHNA, CDR2 YSLEER. Trimming shortened V by 0 bases and J by 5 bases, and 13 bases separated the two germline ends. Written as DNA, the CDR3 is TGCGCCAGCAGCCAAGAGGGCCAGGGAGGGACTGAAGCTTTCTTT. Protein product: CASSQEGQGGTEAFF.

In its sample, this clonotype was seen a few times. V is TRBV4-1 and J is TRBJ2-3, with D possibly TRBD1 on 6 matching bases. Trimming pared 3 bases from V and 0 bases from J, leaving 7 bases between. Germline V lookup: CDR1 MGHRA, CDR2 YSYEKL. This CDR3 is built from 14 residues. The CDR3 coding sequence is TGCGCCAGCAGCCAGGGACATAGCACAGATACGCAGTATTTT. This gives the protein CASSQGHSTDTQYF.

This clonotype has a count of ten or more. The CDR3 DNA reads as TGTGCCAGCAGAACTTCGACTGGGGTTAGCAATCAGCCCCAGCATTTT. Translation gives CASRTSTGVSNQPQHF. The chain is built from TRBV12-3 or TRBV12-4 and TRBJ1-5, with D unclear. This CDR3 spans 16 amino acids. The ends were cut back, 6 bases at V and 0 bases at J, with 15 bases in the middle.

Only a few counts were recorded for this clonotype. The chain couples TRBV20-1 to TRBJ2-7; D is undetermined. The germline CDR1 and CDR2 sequences are DFQATT and SNEGSKA (reference sequence). The CDR3 contains 13 residues. Trimming took 3 bases from V and 2 from J, leaving 11 bases between them. As DNA, the CDR3 is TGCAGTGCTAGTTTTCCGACGACCTACGAGCAGTACGTC. Residues: CSASFPTTYEQYV.

The chain links TRBV7-8 to TRBJ1-2; tentatively, D is TRBD1 (6 bases). Trimming removed 1 base from V and 3 bases from J, with 9 bases in between. Germline lookup yields CDR1 SGHVS and CDR2 FQNEAQ. The CDR3 has 14 amino acids. CDR3 amino acids: CASSLGDTYYGYTF. The CDR3 bases are TGTGCCAGCAGCTTAGGGGACACCTACTATGGCTACACCTTC.

This chain links TRBV12-3 or TRBV12-4 with TRBJ1-6; D not resolved. The V end was cut by 5 bases, the J end by 8 bases, with 10 bases between. This CDR3 comprises 13 residues. This CDR3 reads CASSLSTDSPLHF. The CDR3 DNA reads as TGTGCCAGCAGTCTCTCGACTGATTCACCCCTCCACTTT.